A single sample is the source of the 24 T cell receptor beta chains below, sequenced in a study of tumor-infiltrating lymphocytes in localized non-small cell lung cancer. Clones were read by immunoSEQ multiplex PCR, and TCRdb kept only the in-frame ones, dropping some. The sample holds about 16,000 clones; approximately 70% are singletons and the top ten take roughly 9.8%. The sequencing input was lung tumor tissue. The receptors shown here come from a human donor with non-small cell lung cancer.

This sequence joins TRBV6-1 and TRBJ1-1; no definite D call. From germline, CDR1 is MNHNS and CDR2 SASEGT. The germline V and J ends were trimmed by 7 bases and 3 bases, with 12 bases remaining between them. The CDR3 has 13 amino acids. In nucleotides, the CDR3 is TGTGCCAGCATCCCGGCCCCCTACACTGAAGCTTTCTTT. As protein: CASIPAPYTEAFF.

The CDR3 DNA reads TGTGCCTCCGGGCTAGCGGGGGCCGGAGATACGCAGTATTTT. As protein: CASGLAGAGDTQYF. The V call is TRBV18, the J call TRBJ2-3; 10 positions agree with TRBD2. Trimming at V came to 11 bases and at J to 5 bases, leaving 10 bases not matched to a gene. The germline V gene has CDR1 KGHSH and CDR2 LQKENI. This CDR3 spans 14 amino acids.

The chain has TRBV5-1 and TRBJ1-1; 7 bases align to TRBD1. Germline CDR1 is SGHRS and CDR2 is YFSETQ. The V segment lost 3 bases and the J segment 7 bases; nucleotides outside the gene matches: 3. The CDR3 has 12 residues. This CDR3 is CASSSTGVEAFF. The CDR3 DNA reads as TGCGCCAGCAGCTCCACAGGGGTTGAAGCTTTCTTT.

The rearrangement links TRBV5-6 to TRBJ1-4, with 9 bases lining up with TRBD1. Germline V gives CDR1 SGHDT, CDR2 YYEEEE. V shed 4 bases, J shed 2 bases, and the junction held 6 bases outside the gene matches. The CDR3 is 16 residues long. CDR3 residues: CASSHRDRVTNEKLFF. The CDR3 coding sequence is TGTGCCAGCAGCCACCGGGACAGGGTGACTAATGAAAAACTGTTTTTT.

The chain joins TRBV7-2 to TRBJ2-5; perhaps D is TRBD1 or TRBD2 (6 bases each). V dropped 0 bases and J dropped 4 bases, with 12 bases sitting between them. The CDR3 loop spans 15 amino acids. The germline CDR1 and CDR2 sequences are SGHTA and FQGNSA. The CDR3 spells CASSLAPGAGETQYF. The CDR3 nucleotides read TGTGCCAGCAGCTTAGCCCCGGGGGCTGGAGAGACCCAGTACTTC.

The chain carries TRBV5-5 and TRBJ1-1, with TRBD1 as a possible D gene (6 bases). CDR3 length: 13 residues. The V gene lost 4 bases and the J gene lost 4 bases, with 11 bases spanning the gap. CDR1 and CDR2 from the germline V gene are SGHKS and YYEKEE (reference sequence). In nucleotides, the CDR3 is TGTGCCAGCAGCCCCACAGGGATCACTGAAGCTTTCTTT. Residues: CASSPTGITEAFF.

Only a few counts were recorded for this clone. This chain connects TRBV6-5 to TRBJ1-1; D uncertain. CDR1 and CDR2 from the germline V gene are MNHEY and SVGAGI. This CDR3 comprises 15 residues. The ends were cut back, 6 bases at V and 1 base at J, with 15 bases in the middle. The CDR3 nucleotides are TGTGCCAGCAGAAAAGGTTCGGTGGCGAACACTGAAGCTTTCTTT. Residues: CASRKGSVANTEAFF.

The V gene is TRBV4-3, the J gene TRBJ2-3; D perhaps matches TRBD1 (6 bases). V lost 3 bases, J lost 2 bases, and 15 bases lay in between. The germline gives CDR1 LGHNA, CDR2 YSLEER. The CDR3 spans 16 residues. The CDR3 DNA is TGCGCCAGCAGCCATTCCAGGGGACCTAACACAGATACGCAGTATTTT. Translating it yields CASSHSRGPNTDTQYF.

This CDR3 reads CASQSRRRFYGYTF. CDR3 bases: TGTGCTTCGCAGTCTCGGAGGAGGTTCTATGGCTACACCTTC. The V gene is TRBV28, the J gene TRBJ1-2; D not resolved. From germline, CDR1 is MDHEN and CDR2 SYDVKM. This CDR3 is built from 14 residues.

V gene TRBV7-8 combines with J gene TRBJ2-7; 8 nucleotides match TRBD2. Germline trimming cut 5 bases from V and 4 bases from J; bases unmatched to any gene: 10. From germline, CDR1 is SGHVS and CDR2 FQNEAQ. CDR3 length: 15 residues. The CDR3 DNA follows: TGTGCCAGCAGCCTTGGGGCAAGCGGGAGTTACGAGCAGTACTTC. Its translation: CASSLGASGSYEQYF. The variable domain in full, completed from reference TRBV7-8 and TRBJ2-7, reads GAGVSQSPRYKVAKRGQDVALRCDPISGHVSLFWYQQALGQGPEFLTYFQNEAQLDKSGLPSDRFFAERPEGSVSTLKIQRTQQEDSAVYLCASSLGASGSYEQYFGPGTRLTVT.

This clone was observed a handful of times. The rearrangement uses TRBV18 and TRBJ2-3, with TRBD2 identical over 10 bases. The germline V gene encodes CDR1 KGHSH and CDR2 LQKENI. This CDR3 has 17 residues. With V trimmed by 0 bases and J by 2 bases, 5 bases remained unmatched. For the CDR3, the DNA is TGTGCCAGCTCACCACCTTTCCTAGCGGGGGACACAGATACGCAGTATTTT. Encoded protein: CASSPPFLAGDTDTQYF.

V and J are TRBV28 and TRBJ1-2; D remains ambiguous. Germline-derived CDR1 and CDR2 are MDHEN and SYDVKM. The ends were cut back, 0 bases at V and 4 bases at J, with 9 bases in the middle. There are 14 residues in the CDR3. As DNA, the CDR3 is TGTGCCAGCAGTTTATGGTATGGGCCCTATGGCTACACCTTC. Translating it yields CASSLWYGPYGYTF.

The table lists this clone with a few counts. The chain carries TRBV6-5 and TRBJ1-1; D is uncertain. Trimming stripped 7 bases from V and 4 bases from J, with 13 bases between. The CDR3 consists of 13 residues. CDR1 is MNHEY, CDR2 SVGAGI, per germline. DNA for the CDR3: TGTGCCAGCACCCACGGGCCGGCCACTGAAGCTTTCTTT. Translated: CASTHGPATEAFF.

The chain couples TRBV30 to TRBJ2-1, with D possibly TRBD2 on 6 matching bases. V was clipped by 2 bases and J by 6 bases, with 8 bases between them. This CDR3 comprises 12 residues. Germline V gene lookup returns CDR1 GTSNPN and CDR2 SVGIG (reference sequence). The CDR3 reads CAWSTSSNEQFF. CDR3 nucleotide sequence: TGTGCCTGGAGTACTAGCTCCAATGAGCAGTTCTTC.

The J gene is TRBJ2-5, the V gene TRBV7-2; D is possibly TRBD1 (5 bases). The end of the DNA fits TRBJ2-7 better, so the J call may be wrong. CDR1 is SGHTA, CDR2 FQGNSA, per germline. The CDR3 runs 18 residues. The CDR3 here is CASTHTGPPALLTYEQYF. The CDR3 nucleotides read TGTGCCAGTACCCATACAGGACCCCCTGCACTACTAACCTACGAGCAGTACTTC.

This clone was detected only a few times. The CDR3 DNA is TGTGCCAGCTCACCCCAGAGACATACAACTAATGAAAAACTGTTTTTT. Amino acids: CASSPQRHTTNEKLFF. The chain couples TRBV18 to TRBJ1-4; no firm D call. The CDR3 covers 16 residues. From germline, CDR1 is KGHSH and CDR2 LQKENI. V was clipped by 3 bases and J by 0 bases, with 11 bases between them.

The V gene is TRBV11-2, the J gene TRBJ2-7; 10 bases map to TRBD1. CDR3 length: 15 amino acids. The germline V gene encodes CDR1 SGHAT and CDR2 FQNNGV. Germline trimming cut 3 bases from V and 2 bases from J; bases unmatched to any gene: 4. CDR3 DNA: TGTGCCAGCAGCTTTGGGACAGGGGACACCTACGAGCAGTACTTC. It codes for CASSFGTGDTYEQYF.

V is TRBV27 and J is TRBJ2-7; a possible D gene is TRBD1 (7 bases). Per germline, CDR1 MNHEY and CDR2 SMNVEV (reference sequence). V lost 4 bases, J lost 5 bases, and 21 bases lay in between. The length of the CDR3 is 16 residues. CDR3 coding DNA: TGTGCCAGCAGTTCAGCCCAACAGGGGAGGTCCCACGAGCAGTACTTC. Its protein is CASSSAQQGRSHEQYF.

This rearrangement joins TRBV6-5 to TRBJ2-7; D possibly corresponds to TRBD1 (5 bases). The ends were cut back, 6 bases at V and 4 bases at J, with 10 bases in the middle. CDR3 size: 12 residues. Germline V gives CDR1 MNHEY, CDR2 SVGAGI. The CDR3 spells CASSIQGYEQYF. The CDR3 DNA follows: TGTGCCAGCAGCATTCAGGGTTACGAGCAGTACTTC.

The chain is built from TRBV5-6 and TRBJ1-4, with 8 bases matching TRBD1. CDR1 SGHDT and CDR2 YYEEEE come from the germline V gene. CDR3 size: 15 residues. With 3 bases clipped from V and 6 bases from J, the junction kept 7 bases outside the gene matches. The CDR3 sequence is CASSSSGTGDEKLFF. The CDR3 DNA reads TGTGCCAGCAGCTCATCCGGGACAGGAGATGAAAAACTGTTTTTT. Looking up the rest from reference TRBV5-6 and TRBJ1-4 gives the full variable domain: DAGVTQSPTHLIKTRGQQVTLRCSPKSGHDTVSWYQQALGQGPQFIFQYYEEEERQRGNFPDRFSGHQFPNYSSELNVNALLLGDSALYLCASSSSGTGDEKLFFGSGTQLSVL.

V and J are TRBV6-5 and TRBJ1-2; 7 bases fit TRBD1. The length of the CDR3 is 13 residues. CDR1 and CDR2 (germline): MNHEY, SVGAGI. J was trimmed by 4 bases and V by 6 bases; bases with no gene match: 5. Written as DNA, the CDR3 is TGTGCCAGCAGCCGGGACAGCTTCTATGGCTACACCTTC. The encoded protein is CASSRDSFYGYTF.

The CDR3 is CASSTGNPGELFF. DNA of the CDR3: TGCGCCAGCAGTACAGGGAATCCCGGGGAGCTGTTTTTT. The genes are TRBV10-1 and TRBJ2-2, with D possibly TRBD1 on 6 matching bases. The CDR3 consists of 13 residues. The germline V and J ends were trimmed by 5 bases and 6 bases, with 10 bases remaining between them. CDR1 is WNHNN, CDR2 SYGVQD, per germline (reference sequence).

The chain uses TRBV7-8 and TRBJ1-6; D is possibly TRBD1 (5 bases). CDR1 and CDR2 from the germline V gene are SGHVS and FQNEAQ. The V end lost 6 bases, the J end lost 12 bases, and 12 bases lay between the germline ends. This CDR3 spans 12 amino acids. The CDR3 protein is CASRATAGPLHF. CDR3 in DNA: TGTGCCAGCAGGGCGACAGCGGGACCCCTCCACTTT.

The V and J genes are TRBV9 and TRBJ2-3, with TRBD2 matching over 9 bases. Germline-derived CDR1 and CDR2 are SGDLS and YYNGEE. V shed 4 bases, J shed 2 bases, and the junction held 11 bases outside the gene matches. This CDR3 region has 17 residues. The CDR3 bases are TGTGCCAGCAGCCCCCCCGCGGGGGGGTTATTCACAGATACGCAGTATTTT. Translation: CASSPPAGGLFTDTQYF.